These 12 T cell receptor beta chains were all obtained from the same sample, sequenced in a study of cytomegalovirus exposure and HLA in healthy donors. The PCR contained 60 Vbeta and 13 Jbeta primers. The repertoire was sequenced with immunoSEQ multiplex PCR; TCRdb's copy has only in-frame clones and lacks some. This repertoire includes around 75,000 clones. The sequencing input was PBMCs. These receptors originate from a man aged 45-65 years in good health and CMV-seropositive.

The CDR3 DNA reads TGTGCCAGCAGCCTGGGACTAGCGGGAGGGCCTGAGGGGGAGCAGTACTTC. It yields the protein CASSLGLAGGPEGEQYF. The chain links TRBV7-2 to TRBJ2-7, with 16 nucleotides matching TRBD2. The CDR3 sequence is 17 residues long. V gave up 5 bases and J gave up 7 bases; unmatched junction bases: 11. Germline V CDR1 and CDR2: SGHTA, FQGNSA.

This chain uses TRBV28 with TRBJ1-1; the match to TRBD1 covers 9 bases. The V gene's germline CDR1 is MDHEN and CDR2 SYDVKM. V lost 4 bases and J lost 6; bases outside the gene matches: 9. The CDR3 sequence is 15 residues long. This CDR3 reads CASSSQGAQNSEAFF. DNA for the CDR3: TGTGCCAGCAGTTCACAGGGGGCACAAAACTCTGAAGCTTTCTTT.

The chain has TRBV5-4 and TRBJ2-1; D may be TRBD2 (5 bases). The CDR3 spans 12 residues. The V and J ends lost 0 bases and 7 bases respectively, with 5 bases between them. Germline CDR1 reads SGHNT; CDR2 reads YYREEE (reference sequence). CDR3: CASSLGGNEQFF. CDR3 DNA: TGTGCCAGCAGCTTGGGCGGGAATGAGCAGTTCTTC.

The DNA of the CDR3 is TGCGCCAGCAGCCTCGAGACAGTTATGAACACTGAAGCTTTCTTT. The encoded protein is CASSLETVMNTEAFF. V usage is TRBV5-1 and J usage is TRBJ1-1; possible D gene TRBD1, 5 bases. Trimming shortened V by 4 bases and J by 0 bases, and 13 bases separated the two germline ends. Germline CDR1 SGHRS, CDR2 YFSETQ. This CDR3 spans 15 amino acids.

V usage is TRBV27 and J usage is TRBJ1-2, with D perhaps TRBD1 (6 bases). Germline V CDR1 and CDR2: MNHEY, SMNVEV (reference sequence). V lost 3 bases to trimming and J lost 5 bases, with 16 bases between them. This CDR3 region has 15 residues. CDR3 coding DNA: TGTGCCAGCAGTTTTTCGGGCAGGGGTAATTATGGCTACACCTTC. Its translation is CASSFSGRGNYGYTF.

The V call is TRBV7-3, the J call TRBJ2-1, with 11 bases that match TRBD1. Germline CDR1 and CDR2: SGHTA and FQGTGA. The CDR3 is made up of 16 amino acids. Trimming removed 4 bases from V and 5 bases from J; junction bases left unmatched: 7. The CDR3 DNA is TGTGCCAGCAGCTCCCGGACAGGGGGCGACGACAATGAGCAGTTCTTC. Translated: CASSSRTGGDDNEQFF.

The chain couples TRBV19 to TRBJ2-5; TRBD1 aligns across 7 bases. The CDR3 spans 17 residues. V trimming: 3 bases; J trimming: 4 bases; junction bases outside the gene matches: 14. Germline lookup yields CDR1 LNHDA and CDR2 SQIVND (reference sequence). The CDR3 bases are TGTGCCAGTAGTATTCGAGTCGACAGGGATTTCCGAGAGACCCAGTACTTC. It is translated as CASSIRVDRDFRETQYF. The full variable domain, rest sourced from reference TRBV19 and TRBJ2-5, is DGGITQSPKYLFRKEGQNVTLSCEQNLNHDAMYWYRQDPGQGLRLIYYSQIVNDFQKGDIAEGYSVSREKKESFPLTVTSAQKNPTAFYLCASSIRVDRDFRETQYFGPGTRLLVL.

The chain couples TRBV28 to TRBJ2-2; 9 nucleotides agree with TRBD1. The germline V gene encodes CDR1 MDHEN and CDR2 SYDVKM. Germline trimming cut 4 bases from V and 7 bases from J; bases unmatched to any gene: 7. The CDR3 spans 15 residues. CDR3 loop: CASSSQGASGGELFF. DNA of the CDR3: TGTGCCAGCAGTTCACAGGGGGCAAGCGGCGGGGAGCTGTTTTTT.

The V and J genes are TRBV5-1 and TRBJ2-3; 12 bases map to TRBD2. Germline CDR1 and CDR2: SGHRS and YFSETQ. This CDR3 comprises 15 residues. Trimming cost V 1 base and J 3 bases; bases outside gene matches: 0. CDR3 in DNA: TGCGCCAGCAGCTTGACTAGCGGGAGGACAGATACGCAGTATTTT. Protein sequence: CASSLTSGRTDTQYF. Supplemented by reference TRBV5-1 and TRBJ2-3, the full variable domain reads KAGVTQTPRYLIKTRGQQVTLSCSPISGHRSVSWYQQTPGQGLQFLFEYFSETQRNKGNFPGRFSGRQFSNSRSEMNVSTLELGDSALYLCASSLTSGRTDTQYFGPGTRLTVL.

V is TRBV5-4 and J is TRBJ2-7; 15 bases fit TRBD2. The V gene's germline CDR1 is SGHNT and CDR2 YYREEE (reference sequence). The J segment lost 5 bases and the V segment lost 4 bases, leaving 4 bases of the junction unmatched. The CDR3 covers 15 residues. In DNA form, the CDR3 reads TGTGCCAGCAGCCTCGGGACTAGCGGGAGGAACGAGCAGTACTTC. Its translation: CASSLGTSGRNEQYF.

The V and J genes are TRBV14 and TRBJ1-1, with D perhaps matching TRBD1 (6 bases). The ends were cut back, 4 bases at V and 1 base at J, with 16 bases in the middle. In germline, CDR1 is SGHDN, CDR2 FVKESK. This CDR3 region has 16 residues. CDR3 region: CASSPLGGAGNTEAFF. In nucleotides, the CDR3 is TGTGCCAGCAGCCCCTTAGGGGGGGCGGGGAACACTGAAGCTTTCTTT.

The genes are TRBV2 and TRBJ2-7; 7 positions agree with TRBD1. This CDR3 region has 12 residues. Germline CDR1 reads SNHLY; CDR2 reads FYNNEI. CDR3 protein: CYGTDYSYEQYV. DNA for the CDR3: TGTTATGGGACAGACTATTCCTACGAGCAGTACGTC.